The clone carrying this TCR beta chain was observed a handful of times. No antigen is known for it. Given the absence of the conserved phenylalanine or tryptophan at the CDR3 end, a read error is likely. Germline assignment: CDR1 MNHNS and CDR2 SASEGT. The CDR3 covers 14 residues. Authors' data handling: CDR3 differences across clinicopathological groups were used to build a distant-metastasis classifier for papillary thyroid cancer. TCRdb used MiXCR to call clones anew from the PCR reads. The authors' filters were not applied to this entry. Among 4,000 to 5,000 clones, over 15% were seen once, and the ten largest hold approximately 15%. The entry originates in a study of metastatic and nonmetastatic thyroid tumors. About the study: The comparison covered peripheral blood and tumor or nodule tissue in malignant and benign thyroid patients. Whole-study findings and limits: In blood and tumor, TCR beta diversity was reportedly significantly higher in malignant thyroid tumors than in benign nodules.

No treatment had been given to any patient before thyroid surgery. The source is a female donor with papillary thyroid cancer or a benign thyroid nodule (not recorded which). Some clones in this sample may be carry-over from other donors' samples. The chain carries TRBV6-1 and TRBJ1-2; D perhaps matches TRBD1 (5 bases). The specimen was adjacent normal tissue. For the CDR3, the DNA is TGTGTCAGCATCCCGGGTGGGGCTCTATATGGCTACACCCTC. Amino acid sequence: CVSIPGGALYGYTL.